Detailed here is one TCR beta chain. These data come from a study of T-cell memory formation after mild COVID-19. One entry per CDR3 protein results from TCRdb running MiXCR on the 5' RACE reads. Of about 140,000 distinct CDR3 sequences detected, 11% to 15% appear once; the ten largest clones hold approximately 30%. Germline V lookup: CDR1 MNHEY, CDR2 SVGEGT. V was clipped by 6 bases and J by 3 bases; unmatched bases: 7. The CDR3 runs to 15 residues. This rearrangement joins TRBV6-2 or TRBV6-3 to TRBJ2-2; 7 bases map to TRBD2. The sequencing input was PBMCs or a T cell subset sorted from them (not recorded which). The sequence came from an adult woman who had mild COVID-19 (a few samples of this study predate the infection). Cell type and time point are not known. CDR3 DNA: TGTGCCAGCAGCTCCGGGACTATCCACACCGGGGAGCTGTTTTTT. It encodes CASSSGTIHTGELFF.